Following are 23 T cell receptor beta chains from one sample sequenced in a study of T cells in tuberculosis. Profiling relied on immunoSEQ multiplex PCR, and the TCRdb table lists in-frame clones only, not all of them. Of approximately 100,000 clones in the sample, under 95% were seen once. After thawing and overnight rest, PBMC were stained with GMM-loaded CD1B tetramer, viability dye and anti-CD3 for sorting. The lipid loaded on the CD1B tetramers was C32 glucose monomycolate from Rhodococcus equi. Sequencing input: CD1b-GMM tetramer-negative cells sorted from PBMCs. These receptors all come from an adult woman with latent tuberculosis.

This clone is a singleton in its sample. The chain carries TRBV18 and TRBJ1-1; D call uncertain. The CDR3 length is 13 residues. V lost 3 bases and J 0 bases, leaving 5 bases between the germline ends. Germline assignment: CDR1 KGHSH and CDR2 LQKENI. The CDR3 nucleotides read TGTGCCAGCTCACCTAAATTGAACACTGAAGCTTTCTTT. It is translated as CASSPKLNTEAFF.

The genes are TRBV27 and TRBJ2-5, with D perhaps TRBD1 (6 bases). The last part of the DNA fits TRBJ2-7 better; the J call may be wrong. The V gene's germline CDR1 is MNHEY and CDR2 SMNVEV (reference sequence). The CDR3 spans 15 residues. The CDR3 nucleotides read TGTGCCAGCAGTACATTCAGGACAGACCCCTACGAGCAGTACTTC. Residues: CASSTFRTDPYEQYF.

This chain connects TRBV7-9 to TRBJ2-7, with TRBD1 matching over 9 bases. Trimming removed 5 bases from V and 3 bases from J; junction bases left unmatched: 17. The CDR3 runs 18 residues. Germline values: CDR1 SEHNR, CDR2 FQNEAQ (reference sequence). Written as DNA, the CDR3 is TGTGCCAGCAGCGCAGTTGGGACCACCGGACAGGGGCTCTACGAGCAGTACTTC. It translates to CASSAVGTTGQGLYEQYF. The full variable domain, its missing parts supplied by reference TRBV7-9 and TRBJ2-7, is DTGVSQNPRHKITKRGQNVTFRCDPISEHNRLYWYRQTLGQGPEFLTYFQNEAQLEKSRLLSDRFSAERPKGSFSTLEIQRTEQGDSAMYLCASSAVGTTGQGLYEQYFGPGTRLTVT.

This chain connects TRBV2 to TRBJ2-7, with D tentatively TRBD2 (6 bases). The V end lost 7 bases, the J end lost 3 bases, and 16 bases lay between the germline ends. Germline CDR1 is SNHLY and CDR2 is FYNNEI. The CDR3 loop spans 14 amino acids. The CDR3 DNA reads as TGTGCCAGCAATCCCGGGACTGGCAGCTACGAGCAGTACTTC. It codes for CASNPGTGSYEQYF.

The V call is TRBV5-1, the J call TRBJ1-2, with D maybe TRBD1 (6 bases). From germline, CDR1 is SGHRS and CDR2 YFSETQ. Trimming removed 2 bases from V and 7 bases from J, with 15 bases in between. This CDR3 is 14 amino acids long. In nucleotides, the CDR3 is TGCGCCAGCAGCTTAGCAGGGGCATTGAGTGGCTACACCTTC. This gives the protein CASSLAGALSGYTF.

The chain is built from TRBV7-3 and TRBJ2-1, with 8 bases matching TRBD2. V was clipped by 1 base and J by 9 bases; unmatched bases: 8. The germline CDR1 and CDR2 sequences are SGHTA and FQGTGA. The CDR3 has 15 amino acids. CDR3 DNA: TGTGCCAGCAGCTTAATCGGGGGGGGCCTAGGTGAGCAGTTCTTC. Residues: CASSLIGGGLGEQFF.

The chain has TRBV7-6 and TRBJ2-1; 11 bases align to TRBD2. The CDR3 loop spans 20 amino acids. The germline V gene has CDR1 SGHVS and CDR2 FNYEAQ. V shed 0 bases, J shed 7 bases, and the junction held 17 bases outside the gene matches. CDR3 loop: CASSLAAPSGGPVYGNEQFF. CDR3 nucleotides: TGTGCCAGCAGCTTAGCGGCTCCTAGCGGGGGGCCGGTATACGGGAATGAGCAGTTCTTC.

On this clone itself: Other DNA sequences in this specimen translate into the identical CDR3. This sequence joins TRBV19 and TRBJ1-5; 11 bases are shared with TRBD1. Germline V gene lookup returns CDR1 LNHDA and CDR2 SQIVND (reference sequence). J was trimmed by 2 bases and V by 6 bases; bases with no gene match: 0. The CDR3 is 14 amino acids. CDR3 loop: CASRGQGGNQPQHF. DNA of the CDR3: TGTGCCAGTAGGGGACAGGGGGGCAATCAGCCCCAGCATTTT.

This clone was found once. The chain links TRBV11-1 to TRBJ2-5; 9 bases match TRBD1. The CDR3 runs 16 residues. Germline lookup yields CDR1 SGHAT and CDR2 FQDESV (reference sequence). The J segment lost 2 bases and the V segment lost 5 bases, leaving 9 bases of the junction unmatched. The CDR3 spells CASSLPDRGGQETQYF. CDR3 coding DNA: TGTGCCAGCAGCCTCCCCGACAGGGGGGGACAAGAGACCCAGTACTTC.

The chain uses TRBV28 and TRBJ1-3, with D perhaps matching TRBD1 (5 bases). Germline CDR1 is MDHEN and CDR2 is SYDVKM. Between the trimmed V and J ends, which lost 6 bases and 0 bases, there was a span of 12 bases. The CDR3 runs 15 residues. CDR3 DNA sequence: TGTGCCAGCAGACCTCAGACAGCCTCTGGAAACACCATATATTTT. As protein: CASRPQTASGNTIYF. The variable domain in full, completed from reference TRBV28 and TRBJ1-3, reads DVKVTQSSRYLVKRTGEKVFLECVQDMDHENMFWYRQDPGLGLRLIYFSYDVKMKEKGDIPEGYSVSREKKERFSLILESASTNQTSMYLCASRPQTASGNTIYFGEGSWLTVV.

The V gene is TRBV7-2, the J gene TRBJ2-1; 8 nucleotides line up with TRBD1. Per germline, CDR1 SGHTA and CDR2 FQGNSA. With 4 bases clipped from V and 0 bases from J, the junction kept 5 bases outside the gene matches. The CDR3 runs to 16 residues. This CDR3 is CASSSQGALSYNEQFF. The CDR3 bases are TGTGCCAGCAGCTCTCAGGGGGCCCTCTCCTACAATGAGCAGTTCTTC.

This CDR3 reads CASSVDRAGVYTF. CDR3 DNA sequence: TGTGCCAGCTCGGTGGACAGGGCGGGTGTCTACACCTTC. This chain uses TRBV18 with TRBJ1-2; TRBD1 agrees at 8 bases. The V and J ends lost 6 bases and 10 bases, in that order; junction bases with no gene match: 10. From germline, CDR1 is KGHSH and CDR2 LQKENI. The CDR3 contains 13 residues.

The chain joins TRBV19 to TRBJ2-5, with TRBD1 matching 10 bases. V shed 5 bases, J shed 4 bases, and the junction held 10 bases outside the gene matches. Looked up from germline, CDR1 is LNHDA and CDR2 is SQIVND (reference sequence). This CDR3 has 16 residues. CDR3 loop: CASSDQGTGDGETQYF. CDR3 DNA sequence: TGTGCCAGTAGTGATCAAGGGACAGGGGATGGAGAGACCCAGTACTTC.

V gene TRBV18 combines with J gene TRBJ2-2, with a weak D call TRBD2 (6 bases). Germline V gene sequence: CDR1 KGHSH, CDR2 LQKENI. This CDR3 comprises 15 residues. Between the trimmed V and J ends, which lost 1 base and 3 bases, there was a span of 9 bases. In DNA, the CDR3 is TGTGCCAGCTCACCACTGCCGGGGGACACCGGGGAGCTGTTTTTT. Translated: CASSPLPGDTGELFF.

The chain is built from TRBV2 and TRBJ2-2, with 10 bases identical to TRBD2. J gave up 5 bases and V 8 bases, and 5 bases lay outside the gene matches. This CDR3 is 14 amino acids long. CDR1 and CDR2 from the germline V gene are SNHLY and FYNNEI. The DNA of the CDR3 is TGTGCCAGCGGCGGACTAGCGGATACCGGGGAGCTGTTTTTT. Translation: CASGGLADTGELFF.

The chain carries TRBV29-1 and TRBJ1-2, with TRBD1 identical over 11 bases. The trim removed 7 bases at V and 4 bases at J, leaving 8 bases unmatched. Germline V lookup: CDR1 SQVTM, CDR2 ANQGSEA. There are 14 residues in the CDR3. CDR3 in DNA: TGCAGCGCAGCCGGGACAGGGGGAGTCTATGGCTACACCTTC. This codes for CSAAGTGGVYGYTF.

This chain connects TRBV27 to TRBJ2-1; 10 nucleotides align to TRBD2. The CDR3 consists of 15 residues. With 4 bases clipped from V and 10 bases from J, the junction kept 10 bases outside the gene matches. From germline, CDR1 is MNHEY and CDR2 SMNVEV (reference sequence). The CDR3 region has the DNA TGTGCCAGCAGTTACGGCGGGACTAGCGTGGGGGAGCAGTTCTTC. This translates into CASSYGGTSVGEQFF.

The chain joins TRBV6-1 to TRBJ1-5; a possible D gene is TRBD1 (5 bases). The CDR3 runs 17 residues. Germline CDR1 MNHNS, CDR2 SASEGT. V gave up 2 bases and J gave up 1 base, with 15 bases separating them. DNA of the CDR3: TGTGCCAGCAGTGAACTTGGGTGGGCAGGGAGCAATCAGCCCCAGCATTTT. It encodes CASSELGWAGSNQPQHF.

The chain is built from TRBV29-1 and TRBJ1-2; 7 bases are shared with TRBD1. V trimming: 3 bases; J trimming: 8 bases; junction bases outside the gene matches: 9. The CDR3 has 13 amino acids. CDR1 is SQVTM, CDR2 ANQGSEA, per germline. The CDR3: CSVDLQGIRGYTF. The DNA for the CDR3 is TGCAGCGTTGATCTACAGGGGATACGGGGCTACACCTTC.

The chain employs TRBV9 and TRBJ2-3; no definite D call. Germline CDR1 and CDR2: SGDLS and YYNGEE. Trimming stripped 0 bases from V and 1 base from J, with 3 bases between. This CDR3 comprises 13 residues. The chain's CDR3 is CASSVGGTDTQYF. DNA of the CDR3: TGTGCCAGCAGCGTAGGAGGCACAGATACGCAGTATTTT.

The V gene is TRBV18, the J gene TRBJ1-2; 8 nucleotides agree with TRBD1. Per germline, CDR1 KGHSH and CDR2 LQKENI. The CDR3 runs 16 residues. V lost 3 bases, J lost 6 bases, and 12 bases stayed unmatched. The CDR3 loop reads CASSPKPGQGANGYTF. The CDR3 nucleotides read TGTGCCAGCTCACCCAAACCAGGGCAGGGGGCCAATGGCTACACCTTC.

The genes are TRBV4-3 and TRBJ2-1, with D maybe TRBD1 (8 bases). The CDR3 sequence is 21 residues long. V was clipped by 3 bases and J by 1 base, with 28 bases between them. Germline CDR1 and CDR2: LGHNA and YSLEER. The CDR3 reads CASSHSGTGLVAGRSYNEQFF. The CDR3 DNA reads TGCGCCAGCAGCCACTCTGGGACAGGCCTGGTAGCGGGTCGTTCCTACAATGAGCAGTTCTTC.

The CDR3 region is CAASPGRPGGEQFF. The DNA of the CDR3 is TGCGCAGCGAGTCCGGGTCGCCCCGGGGGTGAGCAGTTCTTC. V gene TRBV5-1 combines with J gene TRBJ2-1; D is perhaps TRBD2 (6 bases). The CDR3 covers 14 residues. Germline V gene sequence: CDR1 SGHRS, CDR2 YFSETQ. Variable domain in full (rest from reference TRBV5-1 and TRBJ2-1): KAGVTQTPRYLIKTRGQQVTLSCSPISGHRSVSWYQQTPGQGLQFLFEYFSETQRNKGNFPGRFSGRQFSNSRSEMNVSTLELGDSALYLCAASPGRPGGEQFFGPGTRLTVL.